The next 16 T cell receptor beta chains were all read from a single sample in a study of control samples from healthy donors and cancer patients. The assay was immunoSEQ multiplex PCR, and TCRdb's table has in-frame clones only and misses some. Counted here are 75,000 to 90,000 clones, approximately 89% occurring once; the ten biggest clones make up under 25%. Sequencing input: blood. These receptors were collected from a man between 25 and 39 years old in good health.

This chain uses TRBV12-3 or TRBV12-4 with TRBJ1-5; TRBD1 might be the D (5 bases). This CDR3 comprises 12 residues. V dropped 6 bases and J dropped 5 bases, with 8 bases sitting between them. The CDR3 is CASSLGDQPQHF. The DNA for the CDR3 is TGTGCCAGCAGCCTAGGGGATCAGCCCCAGCATTTT.

J is TRBJ2-5 and V is TRBV5-6; 8 nucleotides align to TRBD2. In germline, CDR1 is SGHDT, CDR2 YYEEEE. Germline trimming cut 1 base from V and 5 bases from J; bases unmatched to any gene: 4. The CDR3 runs to 14 residues. For the CDR3, the DNA is TGTGCCAGCAGCTTGAAGGCTAGCGGGGAGACCCAGTACTTC. It yields the protein CASSLKASGETQYF. The entire variable domain, with the rest obtained from reference TRBV5-6 and TRBJ2-5, is as follows: DAGVTQSPTHLIKTRGQQVTLRCSPKSGHDTVSWYQQALGQGPQFIFQYYEEEERQRGNFPDRFSGHQFPNYSSELNVNALLLGDSALYLCASSLKASGETQYFGPGTRLLVL.

The V call is TRBV5-1, the J call TRBJ2-5, with 10 nucleotides matching TRBD2. Germline V gives CDR1 SGHRS, CDR2 YFSETQ. The length of the CDR3 is 15 residues. The trim removed 7 bases at V and 1 base at J, leaving 7 bases unmatched. The CDR3 loop is CASSAVAGGQETQYF. The CDR3 DNA is TGCGCCAGCTCTGCTGTAGCGGGGGGCCAAGAGACCCAGTACTTC.

This rearrangement joins TRBV2 to TRBJ2-1; tentative D call: TRBD2 (5 bases). This CDR3 comprises 13 residues. Deletions cut 5 bases from V and 5 bases from J, with 10 bases between. Germline-derived CDR1 and CDR2 are SNHLY and FYNNEI. Written as DNA, the CDR3 is TGTGCCAGCAGTTTGGACTTCAACAATGAGCAGTTCTTC. It specifies CASSLDFNNEQFF. The complete variable domain, with remaining parts taken from reference TRBV2 and TRBJ2-1, reads EPEVTQTPSHQVTQMGQEVILRCVPISNHLYFYWYRQILGQKVEFLVSFYNNEISEKSEIFDDQFSVERPDGSNFTLKIRSTKLEDSAMYFCASSLDFNNEQFFGPGTRLTVL.

The chain joins TRBV18 to TRBJ2-5; maybe TRBD1 (8 bases). CDR1 and CDR2 (germline): KGHSH, LQKENI. Between the trimmed V and J ends, which lost 0 bases and 3 bases, there was a span of 20 bases. The length of the CDR3 is 18 residues. CDR3: CASSPPRQGTRGEETQYF. CDR3 in DNA: TGTGCCAGCTCACCACCGAGACAGGGGACCCGGGGGGAAGAGACCCAGTACTTC.

The chain carries TRBV24-1 and TRBJ2-5, with 9 bases aligning to TRBD1. The CDR3 totals 17 residues. Per the germline V gene, CDR1 is KGHDR and CDR2 is SFDVKD. V was pared by 4 bases and J by 5 bases, with 13 bases of the junction left unmatched. CDR3 bases: TGTGCCACCAGTGACTCTCGACAGGGGGGGTCGTGGGAGACCCAGTACTTC. It translates to CATSDSRQGGSWETQYF.

V usage is TRBV27 and J usage is TRBJ2-7; D unresolved. V was clipped by 2 bases and J by 3 bases, with 8 bases between them. Germline CDR1 reads MNHEY; CDR2 reads SMNVEV (reference sequence). CDR3 length: 13 residues. CDR3: CASSLVGYYEQYF. CDR3 nucleotide sequence: TGTGCCAGCAGTTTAGTGGGGTACTACGAGCAGTACTTC.

The chain employs TRBV5-1 and TRBJ2-2; 10 bases agree with TRBD1. CDR3 size: 15 residues. The J segment lost 2 bases and the V segment lost 7 bases, leaving 5 bases of the junction unmatched. In germline, CDR1 is SGHRS, CDR2 YFSETQ. CDR3 sequence (DNA): TGCGCCAGCGGAGGACAGGGGGGTAACACCGGGGAGCTGTTTTTT. Amino acids: CASGGQGGNTGELFF.

For this clone: A read error may produce the germline difference seen at one junction end. The V and J genes are TRBV7-7 and TRBJ1-1; no firm D call. The CDR3 consists of 11 residues. Per the germline V gene, CDR1 is SSHAT and CDR2 is FNYEAQ (reference sequence). The CDR3, as DNA: TGTGCTAGCAGCTTCAACGGGGAAGCTTTCTTT. Translating it yields CASSFNGEAFF. Full variable domain (outside the CDR3, taken from reference TRBV7-7 and TRBJ1-1): GAGVSQSPRYKVTKRGQDVTLRCDPISSHATLYWYQQALGQGPEFLTYFNYEAQPDKSGLPSDRFSAERPEGSISTLTIQRTEQRDSAMYRCASSFNGEAFFGQGTRLTVV.

V usage is TRBV5-4 and J usage is TRBJ1-5, with TRBD1 identical over 7 bases. Per the germline V gene, CDR1 is SGHNT and CDR2 is YYREEE (reference sequence). J was trimmed by 3 bases and V by 4 bases; bases with no gene match: 7. The CDR3 has 15 amino acids. The CDR3 coding sequence is TGTGCCAGCAGCGATGGGACAGACCCCAATCAGCCCCAGCATTTT. This translates into CASSDGTDPNQPQHF.

The chain's CDR3 is CAWRSRRPLIHEQYF. The CDR3, as DNA: TGTGCCTGGAGGTCACGGAGACCTCTAATCCACGAGCAGTACTTC. This chain joins TRBV30 and TRBJ2-7; D not resolved. Between the trimmed V and J ends, which lost 3 bases and 5 bases, there was a span of 20 bases. CDR1 and CDR2 from the germline V gene are GTSNPN and SVGIG (reference sequence). CDR3 length: 15 residues.

This sequence joins TRBV18 and TRBJ1-1, with D tentatively TRBD1 (6 bases). V gave up 4 bases and J gave up 5 bases, with 23 bases separating them. Germline CDR1 KGHSH, CDR2 LQKENI. The CDR3 sequence is 17 residues long. CDR3: CASSQTRRGGASTEAFF. Written as DNA, the CDR3 is TGTGCCAGCTCACAGACGAGGCGTGGGGGCGCGAGTACTGAAGCTTTCTTT.

This chain uses TRBV27 with TRBJ2-1, with 7 bases identical to TRBD1. Trimming took 5 bases from V and 6 from J; bases not matched to a gene: 7. Germline V gives CDR1 MNHEY, CDR2 SMNVEV (reference sequence). The CDR3 runs to 14 residues. Here the CDR3 DNA reads TGTGCCAGCAGTCCGAGGGACAGAGCCAATGAGCAGTTCTTC. Protein: CASSPRDRANEQFF.

The chain combines TRBV4-1 with TRBJ1-1; D call uncertain. Germline CDR1 is MGHRA and CDR2 is YSYEKL. With 0 bases removed from V and 10 bases from J, the gap between germline ends came to 15 bases. The CDR3 extends over 14 amino acids. CDR3: CASSQDDNRVLAFF. CDR3 DNA: TGCGCCAGCAGCCAAGATGACAACCGGGTATTAGCTTTCTTT.

The rearrangement uses TRBV24-1 and TRBJ2-1, with D hard to call. This CDR3 has 13 residues. Per the germline V gene, CDR1 is KGHDR and CDR2 is SFDVKD. V dropped 3 bases and J dropped 6 bases, with 8 bases sitting between them. The CDR3 DNA follows: TGTGCCACCAGTGATCCGGCCCTCAATGAGCAGTTCTTC. Residues: CATSDPALNEQFF.

V is TRBV5-1 and J is TRBJ2-3; possibly TRBD2 for D (6 bases). V was trimmed by 1 base and J by 1 base, leaving 10 bases between them. CDR1 is SGHRS and CDR2 is YFSETQ in the germline V gene. The CDR3 consists of 15 residues. Here the CDR3 reads CASSLLGGGTDTQYF. As DNA, the CDR3 is TGCGCCAGCAGCTTGTTGGGAGGCGGCACAGATACGCAGTATTTT.